These 7 T cell receptor beta chains came from one sample sequenced in a study of PD-1 blockade in classical Hodgkin lymphoma. Every single patient, without exception, relapsed after autologous stem cell transplantation, and brentuximab vedotin exposure varied. The authors enriched CD8+ T cells from thawed PBMCs via magnetic negative selection. Produced via immunoSEQ multiplex PCR; TCRdb's table is partial and in-frame only. The data contain around 13,000 clones, 70% to 85% of them singletons. The sample was CD8+ T cells from blood, taken at baseline. These receptors were obtained from a human donor with classical Hodgkin lymphoma.

J is TRBJ2-5 and V is TRBV5-1; D is unresolved. The assigned J gene may be wrong: the sequence end matches TRBJ2-7 better. Germline V gives CDR1 SGHRS, CDR2 YFSETQ. This CDR3 has 13 residues. CDR3 bases: TGCGCCAGCAGCTTGGGAGGCCCCTACGAGCAGTACTTC. Translating gives CASSLGGPYEQYF.

The chain employs TRBV6-5 and TRBJ1-5; 9 bases are shared with TRBD1. The ends lost 8 bases at V and 6 bases at J; junction bases unmatched: 11. Germline CDR1 is MNHEY and CDR2 is SVGAGI. The CDR3 extends over 15 amino acids. CDR3 DNA: TGTGCCAGCCGAGCCACAACAGGGGGCAGTCAGCCCCAGCATTTT. Its protein is CASRATTGGSQPQHF.

CDR3 sequence (DNA): TGCGCCAGCAGCCCCCGAACAGGGGAACGGAATGGCTACACCTTC. It yields the protein CASSPRTGERNGYTF. The chain has TRBV4-3 and TRBJ1-2, with 7 positions matching TRBD1. The germline V gene encodes CDR1 LGHNA and CDR2 YSLEER. Losses at the gene ends were 4 bases for V and 6 bases for J; bases not matched to a gene: 11. This CDR3 region has 15 residues.

This chain connects TRBV7-2 to TRBJ1-5; no clear D gene. The germline CDR1 and CDR2 sequences are SGHTA and FQGNSA. The CDR3 runs 16 residues. The ends were cut back, 1 base at V and 3 bases at J, with 13 bases in the middle. The DNA for the CDR3 is TGTGCCAGCAGCTTAGAAGGCAGGAGGTTCAATCAGCCCCAGCATTTT. Encoded protein: CASSLEGRRFNQPQHF.

The chain employs TRBV2 and TRBJ2-7, with D unclear. The CDR3 spans 13 residues. Trimming pared 2 bases from V and 1 base from J, leaving 6 bases between. Germline V gene data show CDR1 as SNHLY and CDR2 as FYNNEI. CDR3 bases: TGTGCCAGCAGTGAACCTATATCCTACGAGCAGTACTTC. As protein: CASSEPISYEQYF.

The chain carries TRBV30 and TRBJ1-3; D ambiguous. This CDR3 contains 11 residues. CDR1 and CDR2 from the germline V gene are GTSNPN and SVGIG (reference sequence). V was clipped by 4 bases and J by 2 bases, with 3 bases between them. The CDR3 reads CAWNPGNTIYF. The DNA of the CDR3 is TGTGCCTGGAACCCTGGAAACACCATATATTTT.

The gene calls are TRBV6-1 and TRBJ2-7; D remains unclear. The germline V gene has CDR1 MNHNS and CDR2 SASEGT. V dropped 6 bases and J dropped 5 bases, with 5 bases sitting between them. The CDR3 length is 10 residues. The CDR3 region is CASSYHEQYF. CDR3 sequence (DNA): TGTGCCAGCAGCTACCACGAGCAGTACTTC.